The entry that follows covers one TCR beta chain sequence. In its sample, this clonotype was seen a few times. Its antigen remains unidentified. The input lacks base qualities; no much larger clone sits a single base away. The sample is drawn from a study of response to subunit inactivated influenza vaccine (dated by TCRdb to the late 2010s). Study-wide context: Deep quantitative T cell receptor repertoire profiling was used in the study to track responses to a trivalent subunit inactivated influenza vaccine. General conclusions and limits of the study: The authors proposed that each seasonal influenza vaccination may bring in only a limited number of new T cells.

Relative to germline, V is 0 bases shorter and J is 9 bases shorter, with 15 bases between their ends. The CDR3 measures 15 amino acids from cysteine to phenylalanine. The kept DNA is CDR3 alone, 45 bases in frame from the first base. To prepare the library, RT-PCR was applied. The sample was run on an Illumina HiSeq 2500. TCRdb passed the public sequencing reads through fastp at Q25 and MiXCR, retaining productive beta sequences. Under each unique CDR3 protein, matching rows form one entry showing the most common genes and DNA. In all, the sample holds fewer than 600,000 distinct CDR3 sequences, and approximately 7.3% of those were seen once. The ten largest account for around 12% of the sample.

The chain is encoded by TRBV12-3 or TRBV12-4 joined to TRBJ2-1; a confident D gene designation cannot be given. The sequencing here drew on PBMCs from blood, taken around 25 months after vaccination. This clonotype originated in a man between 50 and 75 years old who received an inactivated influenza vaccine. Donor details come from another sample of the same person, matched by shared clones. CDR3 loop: CASSLARGPSREQFF. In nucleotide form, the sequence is TGTGCCAGCAGTTTAGCACGAGGCCCTTCCCGTGAGCAGTTCTTC.